These 26 T cell receptor beta chains share one sample of origin, sequenced in a study of T cells in women clearing cervical HPV infection. Clones were read by immunoSEQ multiplex PCR, and TCRdb kept only the in-frame ones, dropping some. Its table lists about 33,000 clones. The sequenced sample consisted of blood buffy coat. The receptors shown here come from a woman aged 18 to 75 with a cervical HPV16 infection that either progressed to CIN3+ or cleared (not recorded which).

Points on this clone: Read data end 3 residues before the CDR3 end; the end is taken from the germline J gene. This sequence joins TRBV7-6 and TRBJ1-1; D perhaps matches TRBD1 (5 bases). V shed 10 bases and J shed 1 base, with 13 bases lying between them. The CDR3 runs 13 residues. Germline CDR1 SGHVS, CDR2 FNYEAQ. The CDR3: CATSLQENTEAFF. CDR3 DNA (partial): TGTGCCACCTCCTTACAGGAGAACACTGAA.

A remark on this clone: The read ends 3 residues shy of where the CDR3 ends; the end is completed using the germline J gene. The chain combines TRBV5-1 with TRBJ1-4; TRBD1 is a possible D gene (5 bases). This CDR3 is built from 17 residues. Looked up from germline, CDR1 is SGHRS and CDR2 is YFSETQ. The covered CDR3 bases are TGCGCCAGCAGCCACGGACGGGCAGATTCTGGGGCCAACGTA. Encoded protein: CASSHGRADSGANV. The full CDR3 reads CASSHGRADSGANVLFF.

With respect to this clone: Coverage ceases 3 residues before the CDR3 finishes, and the germline J gene fills in the end. This chain connects TRBV19 to TRBJ1-5; D unresolved. Germline V lookup: CDR1 LNHDA, CDR2 SQIVND (reference sequence). CDR3 length: 13 residues. V lost 3 bases to trimming and J lost 4 bases, with 7 bases between them. The CDR3 region is CASSISMNQPQHF. The sequenced part of the CDR3 DNA is TGTGCCAGTAGTATTTCCATGAATCAGCCC.

Note on this clone: The read falls 3 residues short of the CDR3 end, and the missing part is taken from the germline J gene. J is TRBJ2-7 and V is TRBV6-1; TRBD2 might be the D (5 bases). This CDR3 is built from 14 residues. Trimming stripped 4 bases from V and 6 bases from J, with 16 bases between. Germline CDR1 and CDR2: MNHNS and SASEGT. The CDR3 here is CASSGGLAKGEQYF. CDR3 bases read: TGTGCCAGCAGTGGCGGGCTCGCTAAGGGCGAG.

The CDR3 sequence is CASSLGGRTDTYTF. CDR3 bases read: TGTGCCAGCAGCTTAGGTGGCCGCACAGATACC. This sequence joins TRBV7-2 and TRBJ1-2; D is undetermined. The CDR3 end falls 3 residues outside the read, so it is completed with the germline J gene. Germline assignment: CDR1 SGHTA and CDR2 FQGNSA. The CDR3 has 14 amino acids. Full variable domain (remainder filled in from reference TRBV7-2 and TRBJ1-2): GAGVSQSPSNKVTEKGKDVELRCDPISGHTALYWYRQSLGQGLEFLIYFQGNSAPDKSGLPSDRFSAERTGGSVSTLTIQRTQQEDSAVYLCASSLGGRTDTYTFGSGTRLTVV.

In the case of this clone: The read terminates 3 residues ahead of where the CDR3 ends, so the germline J gene completes it. The chain couples TRBV5-1 to TRBJ2-3; tentatively, D is TRBD2 (5 bases). This CDR3 is 16 amino acids long. Germline V gene data show CDR1 as SGHRS and CDR2 as YFSETQ. V was cut by 4 bases and J by 3 bases, with 18 bases left in between. Incomplete CDR3 DNA: TGCGCCAGCAGCCCAGGAGCTAGGCGGGTGACAGATACG. Protein product: CASSPGARRVTDT. The whole CDR3 sequence is CASSPGARRVTDTQYF.

A remark on this clone: The read comes to an end 3 residues before the CDR3 does, leaving the germline J gene to fill in the end. The chain employs TRBV2 and TRBJ1-1, with a weak D call TRBD1 (5 bases). There are 14 residues in the CDR3. Trimming pared 2 bases from V and 5 bases from J, leaving 12 bases between. Germline CDR1 SNHLY, CDR2 FYNNEI. CDR3 DNA (partial): TGTGCCAGCAGTGAAAGGGAGGGGCGGACTGAA. As protein: CASSEREGRTE. The entire CDR3 reads CASSEREGRTEAFF.

Details on this clone: The read is 3 residues too short to cover the CDR3 end, so that end is filled in from the germline J gene. This chain uses TRBV19 with TRBJ2-7, with D possibly TRBD1 on 6 matching bases. Trimming took 1 base from V and 2 from J, leaving 12 bases between them. CDR3 size: 15 residues. CDR1 LNHDA and CDR2 SQIVND come from the germline V gene (reference sequence). Partial CDR3 DNA: TGTGCCAGTAGTATAGGAGTGCGGACAGCCTACGAG. Translating gives CASSIGVRTAYE. Given in full, the CDR3 is CASSIGVRTAYEQYF.

On this clone itself: One end of the junction varies from germline; a read error may be responsible. The CDR3 end is not reached by the read, which stops 3 residues before it; the germline J gene fills it in. The chain is built from TRBV11-2 and TRBJ1-1; D remains unclear. The CDR3 covers 15 residues. Germline V gives CDR1 SGHAT, CDR2 FQNNGV. The CDR3 protein is CANSPSSGMNTEAFF. Partial CDR3 DNA: TGTGCCAACAGCCCCAGTAGCGGCATGAACACTGAA.

Concerning this clone itself: The read ends 3 residues early relative to the CDR3; the germline J gene fills the gap. This rearrangement joins TRBV20-1 to TRBJ2-2; TRBD2 matches at 11 bases. The junction had 4 bases not matched to a gene; V was cut back by 1 base and J by 3 bases. The CDR3 covers 16 residues. Germline V gives CDR1 DFQATT, CDR2 SNEGSKA (reference sequence). The CDR3 sequence is CSARAVLAGDTGELFF. CDR3 DNA, as far as it was read: TGCAGTGCTAGAGCGGTACTAGCGGGAGACACCGGGGAG.

Comments on this clone: The read is 3 residues too short to cover the CDR3 end, so that end is filled in from the germline J gene. This sequence joins TRBV6-2 or TRBV6-3 and TRBJ2-1; the D gene is possibly TRBD1 (5 bases). This CDR3 region has 15 residues. Trimming pared 8 bases from V and 0 bases from J, leaving 14 bases between. CDR1 MNHEY and CDR2 SVGEGT come from the germline V gene. The sequenced CDR3 bases are TGTGCCAGCGGGGCTCACACCCGCTCCTACAATGAG. Translated: CASGAHTRSYNE. The CDR3 reads in full as CASGAHTRSYNEQFF.

The CDR3 bases that were read are TGTGCCTGGAGTACCTCAGACTACGAG. It specifies CAWSTSDYE. From start to end, the CDR3 is CAWSTSDYEQYF. The chain carries TRBV30 and TRBJ2-7, with D unclear. The CDR3 goes on 3 residues after the read ends, and that part is filled in from the germline J gene. There are 12 residues in the CDR3. Trimming stripped 2 bases from V and 3 bases from J, with 8 bases between. Germline lookup yields CDR1 GTSNPN and CDR2 SVGIG (reference sequence).

A remark on this clone: The sequence runs out 3 residues before the end of the CDR3; the remainder is reconstructed from the germline J gene. The chain uses TRBV2 and TRBJ2-4, with TRBD2 as a possible D gene (5 bases). Trimming left V 8 bases short and J 0 bases short, with 8 bases between. Per the germline V gene, CDR1 is SNHLY and CDR2 is FYNNEI. The CDR3 extends over 13 amino acids. Partial CDR3 DNA: TGTGCCAGCTCCGCGGGAGCCAAAAACATT. This codes for CASSAGAKNI. The entire CDR3 reads CASSAGAKNIQYF.

CDR3 protein: CASSRLAGAGELFF. CDR3 DNA (partial): TGTGCCAGCAGCAGACTAGCGGGAGCCGGGGAG. The gene calls are TRBV2 and TRBJ2-2, with 12 bases that match TRBD2. The read stops 3 residues short of the end of the CDR3; the missing end is completed from the germline J gene. This CDR3 spans 14 amino acids. V shed 6 bases and J 6 bases; nucleotides not matched to a gene: 2. CDR1 and CDR2 (germline): SNHLY, FYNNEI.

Of note for this clone: The read falls 3 residues short of the CDR3 end, and the missing part is taken from the germline J gene. The chain joins TRBV30 to TRBJ2-5; maybe TRBD2 (5 bases). Between the trimmed V and J ends, which lost 2 bases and 0 bases, there was a span of 7 bases. Germline lookup yields CDR1 GTSNPN and CDR2 SVGIG (reference sequence). CDR3 length: 13 amino acids. The covered CDR3 bases are TGTGCCTGGAGTACGGGGAACCAAGAGACC. Protein: CAWSTGNQET. The full CDR3 sequence reads CAWSTGNQETQYF.

As concerns this clone: Sequencing ends 3 residues short of the CDR3 end; the germline J gene provides the rest. This rearrangement joins TRBV10-3 to TRBJ2-5; 8 nucleotides align to TRBD2. Trimming removed 0 bases from V and 0 bases from J; junction bases left unmatched: 6. Germline V gene data show CDR1 as ENHRY and CDR2 as SYGVKD. The CDR3 totals 17 residues. The CDR3 here is CAISESAAGGYQETQYF. Incomplete CDR3 DNA: TGTGCCATCAGTGAGTCTGCGGCGGGGGGCTACCAAGAGACC.

As regards this clone: Coverage ceases 3 residues before the CDR3 finishes, and the germline J gene fills in the end. The V gene is TRBV7-3, the J gene TRBJ2-1; D unresolved. Germline V gene lookup returns CDR1 SGHTA and CDR2 FQGTGA. V lost 1 base to trimming and J lost 1 base, with 8 bases between them. The CDR3 sequence is 15 residues long. The chain's CDR3 is CASSLSVQSYNEQFF. Partial CDR3 DNA: TGTGCCAGCAGCTTAAGTGTACAGTCCTACAATGAG.

About this clone: Read data end 3 residues before the CDR3 end; the end is taken from the germline J gene. The J gene is TRBJ2-4, the V gene TRBV4-1; D is possibly TRBD2 (6 bases). Germline V gene lookup returns CDR1 MGHRA and CDR2 YSYEKL. The CDR3 has 16 residues. Trimming removed 1 base at V and 0 bases at J, with 10 bases between. The sequenced part of the CDR3 DNA is TGCGCCAGCAGCCAAGTAGGGACTTCAGCCAAAAACATT. Amino acids: CASSQVGTSAKNI. In full, the CDR3 reads CASSQVGTSAKNIQYF.

Details on this clone: The read ends 3 residues shy of where the CDR3 ends; the end is completed using the germline J gene. The chain couples TRBV19 to TRBJ1-4, with TRBD1 identical over 9 bases. CDR3 length equals 16 residues. Germline loops: CDR1 LNHDA, CDR2 SQIVND (reference sequence). V lost 4 bases and J lost 7; bases outside the gene matches: 10. The CDR3 here is CASSNWDREEGEKLFF. CDR3 bases read: TGTGCCAGTAGTAATTGGGACAGGGAGGAAGGTGAAAAA. The full variable domain, rest sourced from reference TRBV19 and TRBJ1-4, is DGGITQSPKYLFRKEGQNVTLSCEQNLNHDAMYWYRQDPGQGLRLIYYSQIVNDFQKGDIAEGYSVSREKKESFPLTVTSAQKNPTAFYLCASSNWDREEGEKLFFGSGTQLSVL.

Details on this clone: The missing CDR3 end, 3 residues past where the read stops, is filled in from the germline J gene. The chain uses TRBV7-6 and TRBJ2-3; D is unclear. The V and J ends lost 5 bases and 0 bases respectively, with 9 bases between them. This CDR3 region has 14 residues. The germline gives CDR1 SGHVS, CDR2 FNYEAQ. The CDR3 loop reads CASSLQKSTDTQYF. The CDR3 DNA, read in part, is TGTGCCAGCAGCCTCCAGAAAAGCACAGATACG.

With respect to this clone: The CDR3 end lies 3 residues beyond the end of the read and is filled in from the germline J gene. The chain carries TRBV28 and TRBJ2-7, with D unclear. CDR1 MDHEN and CDR2 SYDVKM come from the germline V gene. The CDR3 totals 16 residues. V was pared by 2 bases and J by 2 bases, with 16 bases between. Incomplete CDR3 DNA: TGTGCCAGCAGTTTAACCCCCGGGTCCGTCACCTACGAG. It encodes CASSLTPGSVTYE. The full CDR3 protein is CASSLTPGSVTYEQYF.

Of note for this clone: Coverage ceases 3 residues before the CDR3 finishes, and the germline J gene fills in the end. This chain connects TRBV15 to TRBJ1-4; a possible D gene is TRBD1 (6 bases). Deletions cut 0 bases from V and 5 bases from J, with 10 bases between. Germline CDR1 is LNHNV and CDR2 is YYDKDF (reference sequence). The CDR3 runs 15 residues. This CDR3 reads CATSRDRGGNEKLFF. Incomplete CDR3 DNA: TGTGCCACCAGCAGAGACAGGGGCGGCAATGAAAAA.

A remark on this clone: The read terminates 3 residues before the CDR3 end, so the remaining end is supplied by the germline J gene. The rearrangement joins TRBV5-1 to TRBJ2-5, with D hard to call. Germline assignment: CDR1 SGHRS and CDR2 YFSETQ. The CDR3 runs to 15 residues. The ends were cut back, 0 bases at V and 1 base at J, with 10 bases in the middle. CDR3 sequence reads: CASSLEGAPQETQYF. The DNA read from the CDR3 is TGCGCCAGCAGCTTGGAGGGTGCCCCCCAAGAGACC. Variable domain in full (rest from reference TRBV5-1 and TRBJ2-5): KAGVTQTPRYLIKTRGQQVTLSCSPISGHRSVSWYQQTPGQGLQFLFEYFSETQRNKGNFPGRFSGRQFSNSRSEMNVSTLELGDSALYLCASSLEGAPQETQYFGPGTRLLVL.

A word on this clone: Sequencing ends 3 residues short of the CDR3 end; the germline J gene provides the rest. This sequence joins TRBV20-1 and TRBJ1-6; D perhaps matches TRBD1 (5 bases). Germline-derived CDR1 and CDR2 are DFQATT and SNEGSKA (reference sequence). V lost 4 bases to trimming and J lost 0 bases, with 10 bases between them. This CDR3 comprises 15 residues. CDR3 bases read: TGCAGTGCTATGGAGGGGTCCTCCTATAATTCACCC. Its protein product is CSAMEGSSYNSP. The entire CDR3 reads CSAMEGSSYNSPLHF.

About this clone itself: Read coverage stops 3 residues before the CDR3 terminus; the germline J gene supplies the remainder. The chain joins TRBV7-2 to TRBJ2-1; possible D gene TRBD2, 6 bases. The CDR3 runs 15 residues. Germline-derived CDR1 and CDR2 are SGHTA and FQGNSA. Trimming removed 3 bases from V and 9 bases from J, with 18 bases in between. The DNA read from the CDR3 is TGTGCCAGCAGCTTTCGCGGGGTCAGTGGTGTTGAG. Translation gives CASSFRGVSGVE. The whole CDR3 sequence reads CASSFRGVSGVEQFF. Variable domain in full (rest from reference TRBV7-2 and TRBJ2-1): GAGVSQSPSNKVTEKGKDVELRCDPISGHTALYWYRQSLGQGLEFLIYFQGNSAPDKSGLPSDRFSAERTGGSVSTLTIQRTQQEDSAVYLCASSFRGVSGVEQFFGPGTRLTVL.

Comments on this clone: The read finishes 3 residues shy of the CDR3 end, and the germline J gene is used to complete it. The chain uses TRBV7-8 and TRBJ1-1; 7 positions agree with TRBD1. The CDR3 is made up of 14 amino acids. The J segment lost 2 bases and the V segment lost 8 bases, leaving 8 bases of the junction unmatched. Germline assignment: CDR1 SGHVS and CDR2 FQNEAQ. This chain's CDR3 is CASLPGTVNTEAFF. CDR3 bases read: TGTGCCAGCCTCCCTGGGACAGTCAACACTGAA. The variable domain in full, with the rest retrieved from reference TRBV7-8 and TRBJ1-1, is GAGVSQSPRYKVAKRGQDVALRCDPISGHVSLFWYQQALGQGPEFLTYFQNEAQLDKSGLPSDRFFAERPEGSVSTLKIQRTQQEDSAVYLCASLPGTVNTEAFFGQGTRLTVV.